Sequencing of this TCR beta chain was carried out in a study of blood T cell repertoires in COVID-19. Turning to the study itself: Nucleic acid was either cDNA or gDNA, and it came from T cells, B-cell-depleted T cells, or PBMCs.

The repertoire was sequenced with immunoSEQ multiplex PCR; TCRdb's copy has only in-frame clones and lacks some. The sample shows approximately 350,000 clones, around four fifths of them seen only once. Cohort 3 recovery required two negative PCRs, clearance, or symptom resolution. CDR3 size: 14 residues. Trimming cost V 1 base and J 5 bases, with 13 bases left between them. The germline V gene has CDR1 SGHNT and CDR2 YYREEE (reference sequence). The source of this sequence is a woman aged 50 to 60 who had recovered from COVID-19. The chain joins TRBV5-4 to TRBJ2-7; possible D gene TRBD2, 6 bases. The source material was PBMCs or T cells enriched from blood (not recorded which). The CDR3 reads CASSLTGLNNEQYF. In DNA, the CDR3 is TGTGCCAGCAGCTTGACAGGACTAAATAACGAGCAGTACTTC.